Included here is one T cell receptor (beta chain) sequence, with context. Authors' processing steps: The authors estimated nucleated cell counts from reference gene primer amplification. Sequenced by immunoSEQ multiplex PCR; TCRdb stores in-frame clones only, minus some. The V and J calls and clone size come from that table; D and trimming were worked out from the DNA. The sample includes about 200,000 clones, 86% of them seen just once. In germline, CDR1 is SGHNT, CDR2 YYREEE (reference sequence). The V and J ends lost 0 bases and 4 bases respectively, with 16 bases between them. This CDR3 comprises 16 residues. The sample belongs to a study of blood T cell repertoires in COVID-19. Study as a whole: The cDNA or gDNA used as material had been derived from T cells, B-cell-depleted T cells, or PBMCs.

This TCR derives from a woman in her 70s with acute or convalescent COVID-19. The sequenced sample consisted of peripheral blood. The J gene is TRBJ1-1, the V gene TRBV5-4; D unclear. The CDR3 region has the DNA TGTGCCAGCAGCTTGGCAGCCCCGGGTGGGTCCACTGAAGCTTTCTTT. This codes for CASSLAAPGGSTEAFF.